The 20 T cell receptor beta chains reported below all come from one sample, sequenced in a study of blood T cell repertoires in COVID-19. Generated by immunoSEQ multiplex PCR, the TCRdb table keeps only in-frame clones and is missing some. The sample consists of 150,000 to 200,000 clones, 86% of them appearing once. Input material: peripheral blood. The receptors stem from a man aged 18 to 29 with acute or convalescent COVID-19.

The V call is TRBV12-5, the J call TRBJ2-3; D may be TRBD2 (7 bases). Germline V CDR1 and CDR2: LGHNT, FRNRAP. The V end lost 5 bases, the J end lost 2 bases, and 14 bases lay between the germline ends. The length of the CDR3 is 15 residues. CDR3 loop: CASGPRGAPTDTQYF. For the CDR3, the DNA is TGTGCTAGTGGTCCACGGGGGGCCCCCACAGATACGCAGTATTTT.

The chain links TRBV7-8 to TRBJ1-6; 7 bases are a match to TRBD1. V was clipped by 7 bases and J by 6 bases; unmatched bases: 12. The CDR3 totals 16 residues. Germline values: CDR1 SGHVS, CDR2 FQNEAQ. DNA for the CDR3: TGTGCCAGCACCCTTAACAGGGGATCGAGTAATTCACCCCTCCACTTT. Residues: CASTLNRGSSNSPLHF. The entire variable domain, with the rest obtained from reference TRBV7-8 and TRBJ1-6, is as follows: GAGVSQSPRYKVAKRGQDVALRCDPISGHVSLFWYQQALGQGPEFLTYFQNEAQLDKSGLPSDRFFAERPEGSVSTLKIQRTQQEDSAVYLCASTLNRGSSNSPLHFGNGTRLTVT.

The chain has TRBV6-6 and TRBJ1-2; 11 nucleotides line up with TRBD1. Unmatched junction bases numbered 8, after V lost 10 bases and J lost 4 bases. The CDR3 loop spans 14 amino acids. Germline-derived CDR1 and CDR2 are MNHNY and SVGAGI (reference sequence). This chain's CDR3 is CATYPGQGVYGYTF. The CDR3 region has the DNA TGTGCCACCTATCCGGGACAGGGGGTCTATGGCTACACCTTC.

The chain carries TRBV5-1 and TRBJ1-3; D not resolved. Germline V gives CDR1 SGHRS, CDR2 YFSETQ. V was shortened by 0 bases and J by 4 bases, with 5 bases between the two germline ends. CDR3 length equals 13 residues. DNA of the CDR3: TGCGCCAGCAGCTTGGCTCGGGGAAACACCATATATTTT. Its translation is CASSLARGNTIYF.

This chain uses TRBV7-9 with TRBJ1-2, with D possibly matching TRBD1 (6 bases). Trimming pared 7 bases from V and 6 bases from J, leaving 18 bases between. The CDR3 is 14 amino acids. From germline, CDR1 is SEHNR and CDR2 FQNEAQ (reference sequence). The CDR3 bases are TGTGCCAGCACCTTCCCCCAGGGGTACGATGGCTACACCTTC. Translated: CASTFPQGYDGYTF.

CDR3 amino acids: CASSFSRGGEKLFF. In nucleotides, the CDR3 is TGTGCCAGCAGCTTTAGCAGGGGTGGTGAAAAACTGTTTTTT. V usage is TRBV7-8 and J usage is TRBJ1-4; possibly TRBD1 for D (6 bases). The CDR3 has 14 residues. The ends were cut back, 3 bases at V and 7 bases at J, with 12 bases in the middle. Looked up from germline, CDR1 is SGHVS and CDR2 is FQNEAQ.

The chain carries TRBV9 and TRBJ2-1; a weak D match, TRBD2 (5 bases). The CDR3 runs to 16 residues. V shed 4 bases and J shed 5 bases, with 19 bases lying between them. Germline CDR1 and CDR2: SGDLS and YYNGEE. CDR3 bases: TGTGCCAGCAGCCCCACGCGGGTAGGGCCCCACAATGAGCAGTTCTTC. This gives the protein CASSPTRVGPHNEQFF.

The genes are TRBV5-4 and TRBJ1-1; 7 bases line up with TRBD1. Germline CDR1 SGHNT, CDR2 YYREEE (reference sequence). The V and J ends lost 2 bases and 4 bases, in that order; junction bases with no gene match: 2. The CDR3 has 13 amino acids. CDR3 bases: TGTGCCAGCAGCTTTACAGGGGTCACTGAAGCTTTCTTT. This codes for CASSFTGVTEAFF.

The CDR3: CATSDYSGEGYTF. CDR3 nucleotide sequence: TGTGCCACCAGTGATTACTCAGGGGAAGGCTACACCTTC. This chain connects TRBV24-1 to TRBJ1-2; D is possibly TRBD1 (6 bases). The V end lost 2 bases, the J end lost 8 bases, and 11 bases lay between the germline ends. CDR1 is KGHDR and CDR2 is SFDVKD in the germline V gene. This CDR3 is 13 amino acids long.

This chain uses TRBV18 with TRBJ1-1; D remains unclear. Trimming cost V 3 bases and J 0 bases, with 11 bases left between them. The germline gives CDR1 KGHSH, CDR2 LQKENI. There are 15 residues in the CDR3. CDR3 amino acids: CASSPLGGMNTEAFF. The CDR3 coding sequence is TGTGCCAGCTCACCTCTCGGAGGAATGAACACTGAAGCTTTCTTT.

The chain joins TRBV11-3 to TRBJ2-1; 13 bases are shared with TRBD2. In germline, CDR1 is SGHNT, CDR2 YENEEA. Trimming took 2 bases from V and 5 from J; bases not matched to a gene: 15. The CDR3 runs 20 residues. CDR3 bases: TGTGCCAGCAGCTTACGTTGGGGTCCGGGACTAGCGGGGAGAGACAATGAGCAGTTCTTC. It is translated as CASSLRWGPGLAGRDNEQFF.

This clone was seen a handful of times. The chain is built from TRBV3-1 (or the pseudogene TRBV3-2) and TRBJ1-6; D perhaps matches TRBD1 (6 bases). CDR3 length: 17 residues. V dropped 4 bases and J dropped 10 bases, with 23 bases sitting between them. Germline CDR1 is LGHDT and CDR2 is YNNKEL (reference sequence). CDR3 in amino acids: CASSRFLGPGEGSPLHF. CDR3 sequence (DNA): TGTGCCAGCAGCCGCTTTCTCGGGCCAGGGGAAGGATCACCCCTCCACTTT.

J is TRBJ1-4 and V is TRBV29-1; 9 bases match TRBD1. V shed 6 bases, J shed 2 bases, and the junction held 7 bases outside the gene matches. Germline-derived CDR1 and CDR2 are SQVTM and ANQGSEA. The CDR3 is 15 amino acids. Here the CDR3 DNA reads TGCAGCGTCGGACAGGGGTTAGTTACTAATGAAAAACTGTTTTTT. The encoded protein is CSVGQGLVTNEKLFF.

This sequence joins TRBV30 and TRBJ1-3; no reliable D call. Between the trimmed V and J ends, which lost 7 bases and 1 base, there was a span of 5 bases. From germline, CDR1 is GTSNPN and CDR2 SVGIG (reference sequence). The CDR3 extends over 11 amino acids. The CDR3 protein is CAFRSGNTIYF. The DNA of the CDR3 is TGTGCCTTCCGGTCTGGAAACACCATATATTTT.

The chain carries TRBV21-1 and TRBJ2-3; the D call in the table, TRBD1, was not verified against the DNA. TRBV21-1 is designated a pseudogene. CDR3 size: 16 residues. CDR3 in DNA: TGTGCCAGCAGTTCCCCCGGGACAGAAAGCACAGATACGCAGTATTTT. This codes for CASSSPGTESTDTQYF.

The chain joins TRBV10-3 to TRBJ1-5, with 10 positions matching TRBD1. V dropped 5 bases and J dropped 5; count of bases not matched to a gene: 3. CDR1 and CDR2 from the germline V gene are ENHRY and SYGVKD. The CDR3 sequence is 14 residues long. In DNA, the CDR3 is TGTGCCATCAGTAAGACAGGGGGCGATCAGCCCCAGCATTTT. Translating gives CAISKTGGDQPQHF.

The rearrangement joins TRBV30 to TRBJ2-3; TRBD2 aligns across 10 bases. CDR3 length: 14 amino acids. V trimming: 3 bases; J trimming: 3 bases; junction bases outside the gene matches: 3. The germline gives CDR1 GTSNPN, CDR2 SVGIG (reference sequence). CDR3 bases: TGTGCCTGGAGGGGACTAGCGATAACAGATACGCAGTATTTT. It encodes CAWRGLAITDTQYF.

Here the CDR3 DNA reads TGTGCCAGCAGCCAAGATGCGGGGGCCAGAGATGAAAAACTGTTTTTT. Translating gives CASSQDAGARDEKLFF. V usage is TRBV3-1 (or the pseudogene TRBV3-2) and J usage is TRBJ1-4; maybe TRBD1 (6 bases). The CDR3 runs 16 residues. V lost 0 bases, J lost 6 bases, and 14 bases lay in between. The germline gives CDR1 LGHDT, CDR2 YNNKEL (reference sequence).

The gene calls are TRBV5-1 and TRBJ2-2; D remains ambiguous. V lost 0 bases to trimming and J lost 2 bases, with 8 bases between them. The germline gives CDR1 SGHRS, CDR2 YFSETQ. The CDR3 sequence is 15 residues long. CDR3 nucleotide sequence: TGCGCCAGCAGCTTGGACAGCTTTAACACCGGGGAGCTGTTTTTT. This translates into CASSLDSFNTGELFF.

The chain recombines TRBV3-1 (or the pseudogene TRBV3-2) with TRBJ1-2, with 7 bases fitting TRBD1. Germline CDR1 LGHDT, CDR2 YNNKEL (reference sequence). Trimming took 6 bases from V and 2 from J; bases not matched to a gene: 6. The length of the CDR3 is 14 residues. The CDR3 loop reads CASRRQTGNYGYTF. In DNA form, the CDR3 reads TGTGCCAGCAGACGACAGACAGGGAACTATGGCTACACCTTC.